A single sample is the source of the 8 T cell receptor beta chains below, sequenced in a study of T cells in tuberculosis. TCRdb's copy holds only in-frame clones and misses some; the assay was immunoSEQ multiplex PCR. Of about 24,000 clones listed, roughly 95% are singletons. The sequenced sample consisted of PBMCs. These TCRs come from a donor aged 10 to 29 with latent tuberculosis or without tuberculosis infection.

The chain employs TRBV11-1 and TRBJ1-1, with a weak D call TRBD1 (5 bases). Germline values: CDR1 SGHAT, CDR2 FQDESV (reference sequence). The V gene lost 7 bases and the J gene lost 8 bases, with 11 bases spanning the gap. The CDR3 has 11 residues. DNA of the CDR3: TGTGCCAGCATTGGGGCCACCGAAGCTTTCTTT. Translation: CASIGATEAFF.

V is TRBV19 and J is TRBJ1-2; D gene unclear. Trimming shortened V by 7 bases and J by 4 bases, and 13 bases separated the two germline ends. The CDR3 is made up of 13 amino acids. The germline V gene encodes CDR1 LNHDA and CDR2 SQIVND (reference sequence). CDR3 DNA: TGTGCCAGTACCAAGACCGCGGGCTATGGCTACACCTTC. Its translation: CASTKTAGYGYTF.

CDR3 in amino acids: CASSESGGNTQYF. The CDR3 DNA follows: TGCGCCAGCAGTGAGTCTGGAGGGAATACGCAGTATTTT. V usage is TRBV10-1 and J usage is TRBJ2-3, with D possibly TRBD2 on 6 matching bases. Germline loops: CDR1 WNHNN, CDR2 SYGVQD (reference sequence). The CDR3 runs to 13 residues. V was pared by 0 bases and J by 7 bases, with 8 bases between.

J is TRBJ2-7 and V is TRBV5-4, with D maybe TRBD2 (5 bases). Germline lookup yields CDR1 SGHNT and CDR2 YYREEE (reference sequence). CDR3 length: 14 residues. The germline V and J ends were trimmed by 0 bases and 3 bases, with 10 bases remaining between them. CDR3 residues: CASSLAGEGYEQYF. In nucleotides, the CDR3 is TGTGCCAGCAGCTTGGCCGGCGAGGGCTACGAGCAGTACTTC.

The chain is built from TRBV2 and TRBJ2-3; tentative D call: TRBD2 (5 bases). V was shortened by 3 bases and J by 2 bases, with 12 bases between the two germline ends. Germline V gene data show CDR1 as SNHLY and CDR2 as FYNNEI. This CDR3 is built from 15 residues. The CDR3 coding sequence is TGTGCCAGCAGTGAGCACCGAGGGTCCACAGATACGCAGTATTTT. Protein product: CASSEHRGSTDTQYF.

This clone was counted a single time. The chain is built from TRBV12-5 and TRBJ2-1; 7 nucleotides line up with TRBD2. Germline lookup yields CDR1 LGHNT and CDR2 FRNRAP. The CDR3 length is 16 residues. J was trimmed by 7 bases and V by 6 bases; bases with no gene match: 15. The CDR3 sequence: CASGPGGGLVGNEQFF. CDR3 coding DNA: TGTGCTAGTGGCCCAGGCGGGGGACTTGTGGGTAATGAGCAGTTCTTC.

This chain uses TRBV7-3 with TRBJ2-7; 7 nucleotides align to TRBD2. Germline V gene sequence: CDR1 SGHTA, CDR2 FQGTGA. The V gene end was trimmed by 5 bases and the J gene end by 7 bases; junction bases not matched to a gene: 11. CDR3 length: 14 amino acids. In DNA, the CDR3 is TGTGCCAGCAGCCCCTCCCCGGGGGAGGGGGAGCAGTACTTC. It encodes CASSPSPGEGEQYF.

CDR3 protein: CASSVGTLGDFQYF. CDR3 nucleotides: TGTGCCAGCAGCGTAGGGACCCTCGGGGATTTTCAGTACTTC. The genes are TRBV9 and TRBJ2-4; TRBD2 is a possible D gene (5 bases). CDR1 and CDR2 from the germline V gene are SGDLS and YYNGEE. V was shortened by 0 bases and J by 11 bases, with 15 bases between the two germline ends. CDR3 length: 14 residues.